The present TCR beta chain was sequenced within a study of technical replicates of blood from several donors. Method: immunoSEQ multiplex PCR; TCRdb's copy keeps in-frame clones and lacks some. The data show under 65,000 clones, roughly 95% seen once. The CDR3 runs to 14 residues. Trimming removed 1 base from V and 4 bases from J; junction bases left unmatched: 4. The germline V gene has CDR1 SEHNR and CDR2 FQNEAQ (reference sequence). The sequencing sample was made of T cells isolated from PBMCs. The chain joins TRBV7-9 to TRBJ2-7, with 7 nucleotides matching TRBD2. The clonotype was recovered from a human donor in good health. The CDR3 nucleotides read TGTGCCAGCAGCTTAGGCGGGAGAGGTTACGAGCAGTACTTC. Translated, it gives CASSLGGRGYEQYF.